Presented here are 18 T cell receptor beta chains from one specimen sequenced in a study of cytomegalovirus exposure and HLA in healthy donors. The PCR was carried out with 60 Vbeta primers and 13 Jbeta primers. The assay was immunoSEQ multiplex PCR, and TCRdb's table has in-frame clones only and misses some. Among about 110,000 clones listed, less than 85% were seen once. The sequenced sample consisted of PBMCs. The receptors originated from a man in his fifties or sixties in good health and CMV-seronegative.

The chain has TRBV4-1 and TRBJ1-1, with TRBD1 matching over 8 bases. Germline V lookup: CDR1 MGHRA, CDR2 YSYEKL. The CDR3 is made up of 16 amino acids. V trimming: 4 bases; J trimming: 0 bases; junction bases outside the gene matches: 7. The CDR3 DNA reads TGCGCCAGCAGCCGAGGCAGACAGGGGTTGAACACTGAAGCTTTCTTT. It specifies CASSRGRQGLNTEAFF.

The chain uses TRBV18 and TRBJ1-5, with D possibly TRBD1 on 5 matching bases. Per germline, CDR1 KGHSH and CDR2 LQKENI. The CDR3 covers 15 residues. Trimming removed 2 bases from V and 2 bases from J, with 10 bases in between. CDR3 residues: CASSPGANGNQPQHF. CDR3 bases: TGTGCCAGCTCACCAGGGGCTAATGGCAATCAGCCCCAGCATTTT.

The chain uses TRBV11-2 and TRBJ2-5; D remains unclear. Germline-derived CDR1 and CDR2 are SGHAT and FQNNGV. Trimming removed 0 bases from V and 3 bases from J, with 20 bases in between. The CDR3 loop spans 18 amino acids. CDR3 nucleotide sequence: TGTGCCAGCAGCTTAGAGGAAGGCCGTGCTAGAGATGAAGAGACCCAGTACTTC. Its protein is CASSLEEGRARDEETQYF.

This clone was seen a few times. One junction end does not reproduce the germline sequence, and a read error may be involved. V and J are TRBV4-1 and TRBJ1-6, with 10 bases fitting TRBD1. Germline V gene sequence: CDR1 MGHRA, CDR2 YSYEKL. The CDR3 sequence is 15 residues long. The CDR3 loop reads CASSQDLRDRGLVLF. DNA for the CDR3: TGCGCCAGCAGCCAAGATCTAAGAGACAGGGGGCTAGTCCTTTTT.

V usage is TRBV6-1 and J usage is TRBJ2-1, with D tentatively TRBD1 (5 bases). The V and J ends lost 7 bases and 5 bases respectively, with 12 bases between them. The CDR3 extends over 13 amino acids. The germline V gene has CDR1 MNHNS and CDR2 SASEGT. The CDR3 bases are TGTGCCAGCATAAGGGGCAGAAACAATGAGCAGTTCTTC. Translating it yields CASIRGRNNEQFF.

The rearrangement links TRBV7-9 to TRBJ1-6; no definite D call. This CDR3 has 15 residues. Deletions cut 1 base from V and 3 bases from J, with 7 bases between. Germline values: CDR1 SEHNR, CDR2 FQNEAQ (reference sequence). As DNA, the CDR3 is TGTGCCAGCAGCTTAGAGGCAGGCTATAATTCACCCCTCCACTTT. Translation gives CASSLEAGYNSPLHF. The whole variable domain, remainder taken from reference TRBV7-9 and TRBJ1-6, is DTGVSQNPRHKITKRGQNVTFRCDPISEHNRLYWYRQTLGQGPEFLTYFQNEAQLEKSRLLSDRFSAERPKGSFSTLEIQRTEQGDSAMYLCASSLEAGYNSPLHFGNGTRLTVT.

The chain employs TRBV11-2 and TRBJ1-4; a possible D gene is TRBD1 (6 bases). This CDR3 is 15 amino acids long. Trimming stripped 4 bases from V and 6 bases from J, with 15 bases between. Germline CDR1 reads SGHAT; CDR2 reads FQNNGV. Here the CDR3 reads CASSSTRDTHEKLFF. Written as DNA, the CDR3 is TGTGCCAGCAGCTCTACCCGGGACACGCATGAAAAACTGTTTTTT.

This sequence joins TRBV5-4 and TRBJ2-3; 14 bases agree with TRBD2. The CDR3 totals 16 residues. Germline lookup yields CDR1 SGHNT and CDR2 YYREEE (reference sequence). Trimming cost V 1 base and J 5 bases; bases outside gene matches: 3. CDR3 nucleotide sequence: TGTGCCAGCAGCTTGATGACTAGCGGGGGGGTAGATACGCAGTATTTT. Translating it yields CASSLMTSGGVDTQYF. The full variable domain, rest sourced from reference TRBV5-4 and TRBJ2-3, is ETGVTQSPTHLIKTRGQQVTLRCSSQSGHNTVSWYQQALGQGPQFIFQYYREEENGRGNFPPRFSGLQFPNYSSELNVNALELDDSALYLCASSLMTSGGVDTQYFGPGTRLTVL.

The rearrangement joins TRBV4-2 to TRBJ1-2, with D perhaps TRBD1 (5 bases). Trimming removed 0 bases at V and 1 base at J, with 12 bases between. The CDR3 has 16 residues. Germline CDR1 is LGHNA and CDR2 is YNFKEQ. This CDR3 is CASSQELGGSNYGYTF. The CDR3 bases are TGTGCCAGCAGCCAAGAATTGGGGGGTAGTAACTATGGCTACACCTTC.

This chain links TRBV11-2 with TRBJ2-7; a possible D gene is TRBD1 (5 bases). This CDR3 has 13 amino acids. Trimming stripped 4 bases from V and 3 bases from J, with 10 bases between. In germline, CDR1 is SGHAT, CDR2 FQNNGV. Written as DNA, the CDR3 is TGTGCCAGCAGCTCCCCCGACAGCTACGAGCAGTACTTC. It encodes CASSSPDSYEQYF.

For the CDR3, the DNA is TGTGCAAGTCGCTTAGCCTCCTTC. Protein: CASRLASF. The V gene is TRBV12-2, the J gene TRBJ1-2. TRBV12-2 is termed a pseudogene. The CDR3 consists of 8 residues.

This chain connects TRBV1 to TRBJ2-7; the D call of TRBD2 is as the table states it, not checked on the DNA. TRBV1 is a known pseudogene. The CDR3 has 15 amino acids. The CDR3 here is CTSSHFPPSSYEQYV. The CDR3 nucleotides are TGCACCAGCAGCCATTTCCCCCCTAGCTCCTACGAGCAGTACGTC.

The chain has TRBV6-1 and TRBJ1-1; TRBD1 is a possible D gene (5 bases). Looked up from germline, CDR1 is MNHNS and CDR2 is SASEGT. Trimming cost V 8 bases and J 2 bases, with 12 bases left between them. CDR3 length: 13 residues. In DNA, the CDR3 is TGTGCCAGCCAGGGTAGAGAAAACACTGAAGCTTTCTTT. Amino acids: CASQGRENTEAFF.

This clone was seen only once. This chain uses TRBV9 with TRBJ2-5; TRBD2 matches 9 bases. Trimming removed 4 bases from V and 2 bases from J; junction bases left unmatched: 9. The CDR3 sequence is 16 residues long. Germline V gene data show CDR1 as SGDLS and CDR2 as YYNGEE. The CDR3 spells CASSPRERGAQETQYF. DNA for the CDR3: TGTGCCAGCAGCCCGCGGGAGCGGGGGGCTCAAGAGACCCAGTACTTC.

This clone was seen just once. V and J are TRBV5-4 and TRBJ2-1; 10 nucleotides match TRBD1. The V and J ends lost 2 bases and 4 bases, in that order; junction bases with no gene match: 3. Germline CDR1 SGHNT, CDR2 YYREEE (reference sequence). This CDR3 is built from 15 residues. CDR3 amino acids: CASSLGTGAYNEQFF. The CDR3 nucleotides are TGTGCCAGCAGCTTAGGGACAGGGGCTTACAATGAGCAGTTCTTC.

The CDR3 nucleotides read TGTGCCAGCAGCTCGGACAGGCCCCGAGGTACTGAAGCTTTCTTT. The encoded protein is CASSSDRPRGTEAFF. V gene TRBV11-2 combines with J gene TRBJ1-1; TRBD1 aligns across 7 bases. The length of the CDR3 is 15 residues. J was trimmed by 5 bases and V by 4 bases; bases with no gene match: 10. CDR1 is SGHAT, CDR2 FQNNGV, per germline.

This chain joins TRBV6-5 and TRBJ2-3; D gene ambiguous. Germline-derived CDR1 and CDR2 are MNHEY and SVGAGI. V lost 2 bases to trimming and J lost 0 bases, with 6 bases between them. The CDR3 totals 14 residues. CDR3: CASSYRRSTDTQYF. CDR3 sequence (DNA): TGTGCCAGCAGTTACCGGAGAAGCACAGATACGCAGTATTTT.

The chain couples TRBV19 to TRBJ2-2; maybe TRBD2 (6 bases). The CDR3 runs 17 residues. V was cut by 6 bases and J by 2 bases, with 19 bases left in between. In germline, CDR1 is LNHDA, CDR2 SQIVND (reference sequence). Written as DNA, the CDR3 is TGTGCCAGTAGGGAGGGACGTACCCGAATAAACACCGGGGAGCTGTTTTTT. The encoded protein is CASREGRTRINTGELFF.